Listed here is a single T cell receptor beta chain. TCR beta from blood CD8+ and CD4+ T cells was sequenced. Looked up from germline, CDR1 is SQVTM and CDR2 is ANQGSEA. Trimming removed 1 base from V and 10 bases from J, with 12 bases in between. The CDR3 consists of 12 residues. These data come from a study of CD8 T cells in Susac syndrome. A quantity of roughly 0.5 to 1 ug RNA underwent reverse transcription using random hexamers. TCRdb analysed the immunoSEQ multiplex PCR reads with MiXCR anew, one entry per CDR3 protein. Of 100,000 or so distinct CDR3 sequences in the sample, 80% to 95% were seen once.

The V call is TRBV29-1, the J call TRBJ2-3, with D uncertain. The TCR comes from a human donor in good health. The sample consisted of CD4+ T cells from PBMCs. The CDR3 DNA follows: TGCAGCGTTGAAGTGGTGGACCCCCCGCAGTATTTT. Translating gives CSVEVVDPPQYF.